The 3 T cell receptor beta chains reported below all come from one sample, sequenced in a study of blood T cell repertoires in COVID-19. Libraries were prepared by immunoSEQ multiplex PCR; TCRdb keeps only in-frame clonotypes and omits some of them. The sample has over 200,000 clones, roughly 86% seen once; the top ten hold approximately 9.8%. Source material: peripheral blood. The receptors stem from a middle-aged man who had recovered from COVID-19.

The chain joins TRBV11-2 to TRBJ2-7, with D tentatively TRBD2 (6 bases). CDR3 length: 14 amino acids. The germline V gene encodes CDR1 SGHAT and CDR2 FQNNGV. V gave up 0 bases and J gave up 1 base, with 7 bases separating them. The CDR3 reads CASSLEGLSYEQYF. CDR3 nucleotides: TGTGCCAGCAGCTTAGAGGGACTTTCCTACGAGCAGTACTTC.

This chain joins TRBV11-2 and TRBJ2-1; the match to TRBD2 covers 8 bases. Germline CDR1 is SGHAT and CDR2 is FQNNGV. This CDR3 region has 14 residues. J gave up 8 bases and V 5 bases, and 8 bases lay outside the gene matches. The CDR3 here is CASSPSSGRYEQFF. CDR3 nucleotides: TGTGCCAGCAGCCCCTCGAGCGGGAGATATGAGCAGTTCTTC.

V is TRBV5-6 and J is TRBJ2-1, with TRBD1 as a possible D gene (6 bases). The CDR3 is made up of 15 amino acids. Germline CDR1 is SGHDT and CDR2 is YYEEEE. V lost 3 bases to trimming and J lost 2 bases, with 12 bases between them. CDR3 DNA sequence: TGTGCCAGCAGCTCGAACAGGGTCCCCTACAATGAGCAGTTCTTC. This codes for CASSSNRVPYNEQFF.